This T cell receptor (beta chain) is drawn from a study of T cell responses to AZD1222 COVID-19 vaccine. Overall study results and limits: Repertoires were obtained solely post-peak T cell response. Baseline serology detected seropositivity in only a handful of AZD1222 recipients. Within unmutated variant regions lay the reported targets of nearly half of spike-specific TCRs. Mostly white British, mostly female donors; authors suggested clonal diversity may be underestimated.

Sequenced by immunoSEQ multiplex PCR; TCRdb stores in-frame clones only, minus some. There are approximately 120,000 clones in the sample; about 88% occur only once, and roughly 8.9% lies in the top ten. Comment on this clone: The antigen is not known.

The germline gives CDR1 GTSNPN, CDR2 SVGIG (reference sequence). The CDR3 is made up of 12 amino acids. Trimming left V 4 bases short and J 4 bases short, with 10 bases between. This receptor was taken from an adult who received the AZD1222 COVID-19 vaccine. V gene TRBV30 combines with J gene TRBJ1-1, with TRBD1 as a possible D gene (5 bases). Sequenced here: peripheral blood, sampled 28 days after the second AZD1222 dose. The CDR3 coding sequence is TGTGCCTGGACCCCGGGGGGCACTGAAGCTTTCTTT. Its protein product is CAWTPGGTEAFF.